This TCR beta chain derives from a study of blood T cell repertoires in COVID-19. In the authors' workflow: Quantification of nucleated cells was approximated via reference gene primer amplification. Clones were sequenced by immunoSEQ multiplex PCR, and TCRdb holds only the in-frame ones, with some missing. The DNA was the basis for D and trimming; V, J and clone size are from that table. The repertoire holds over 100,000 clones, with 75% to 85% as singletons. This CDR3 has 15 amino acids. Germline-derived CDR1 and CDR2 are GTSNPN and SVGIG (reference sequence). V lost 5 bases to trimming and J lost 0 bases, with 15 bases between them.

This receptor was identified in a man aged 65-85 years with acute or convalescent COVID-19. This chain uses TRBV30 with TRBJ2-3; tentatively, D is TRBD2 (8 bases). What was sequenced was peripheral blood. The CDR3 sequence is CAWERGTASTDTQYF. The CDR3 DNA reads as TGTGCCTGGGAGCGGGGGACAGCTAGCACAGATACGCAGTATTTT.